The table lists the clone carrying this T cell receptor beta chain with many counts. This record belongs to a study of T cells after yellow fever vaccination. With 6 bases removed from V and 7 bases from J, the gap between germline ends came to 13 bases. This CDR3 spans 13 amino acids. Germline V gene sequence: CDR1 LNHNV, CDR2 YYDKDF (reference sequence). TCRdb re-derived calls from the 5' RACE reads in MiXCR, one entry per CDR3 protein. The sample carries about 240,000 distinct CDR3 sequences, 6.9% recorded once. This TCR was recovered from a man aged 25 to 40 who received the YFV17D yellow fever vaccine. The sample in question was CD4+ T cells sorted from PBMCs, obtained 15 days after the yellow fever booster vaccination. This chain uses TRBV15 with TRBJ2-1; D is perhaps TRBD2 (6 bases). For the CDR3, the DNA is TGTGCCACCAGGTCGGGACTCCTAAATGAGCAGTTCTTC. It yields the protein CATRSGLLNEQFF.